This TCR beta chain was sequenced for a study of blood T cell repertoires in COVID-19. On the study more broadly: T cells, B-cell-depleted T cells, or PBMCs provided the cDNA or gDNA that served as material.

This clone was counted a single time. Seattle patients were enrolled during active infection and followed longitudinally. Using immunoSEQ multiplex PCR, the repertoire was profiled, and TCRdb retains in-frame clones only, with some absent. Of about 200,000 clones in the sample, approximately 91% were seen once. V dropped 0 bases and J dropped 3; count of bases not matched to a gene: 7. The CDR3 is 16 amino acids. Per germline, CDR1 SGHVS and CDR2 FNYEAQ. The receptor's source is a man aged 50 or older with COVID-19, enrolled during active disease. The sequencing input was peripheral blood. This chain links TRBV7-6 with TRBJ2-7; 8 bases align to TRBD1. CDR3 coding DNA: TGTGCCAGCAGCTTAGCTGCCCGGACAGGGAACTACGAGCAGTACTTC. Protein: CASSLAARTGNYEQYF.